A single sample is the source of the 13 T cell receptor beta chains below, sequenced in a study of identifying expanded T cells in peripheral blood. TCRdb keeps only in-frame clones here, not all; method: immunoSEQ multiplex PCR. The sample yields some 95,000 clones, approximately 86% seen once. Sequences were obtained from blood. All receptors come from a person between 18 and 75 years old in good health.

The table lists this clone with a count of one. The V and J genes are TRBV9 and TRBJ2-5, with D perhaps TRBD2 (5 bases). V lost 1 base and J 5 bases, leaving 18 bases between the germline ends. Per germline, CDR1 SGDLS and CDR2 YYNGEE. CDR3 length: 16 amino acids. CDR3 in DNA: TGTGCCAGCAGCGTATCCTCACACCTCGGCGGGGAGACCCAGTACTTC. Amino acid sequence: CASSVSSHLGGETQYF.

The chain combines TRBV5-5 with TRBJ1-5, with 7 bases lining up with TRBD1. The CDR3 extends over 13 amino acids. Per the germline V gene, CDR1 is SGHKS and CDR2 is YYEKEE (reference sequence). Trimming took 4 bases from V and 5 from J; bases not matched to a gene: 3. CDR3 coding DNA: TGTGCCAGCAGCATAACAGGGGATCAGCCCCAGCATTTT. Protein product: CASSITGDQPQHF.

V usage is TRBV15 and J usage is TRBJ1-1, with D tentatively TRBD1 (5 bases). The CDR3 extends over 13 amino acids. Germline loops: CDR1 LNHNV, CDR2 YYDKDF (reference sequence). Trimming took off 6 bases at V and 1 base at J, with 9 bases between the two ends. This CDR3 is CATSDGTNTEAFF. In DNA, the CDR3 is TGTGCCACCAGTGATGGGACGAACACTGAAGCTTTCTTT.

The chain employs TRBV5-1 and TRBJ2-6; D may be TRBD2 (5 bases). Trimming took 3 bases from V and 0 from J, leaving 19 bases between them. CDR3 size: 19 residues. Germline CDR1 SGHRS, CDR2 YFSETQ. CDR3 amino acids: CASSSGSSGPVSGANVLTF. In nucleotides, the CDR3 is TGCGCCAGCAGCTCAGGATCCAGCGGACCTGTCTCTGGGGCCAACGTCCTGACTTTC.

This chain's CDR3 is CASISGGTVDGYTF. CDR3 in DNA: TGTGCCAGCATATCTGGAGGGACCGTAGATGGCTACACCTTC. The V gene is TRBV6-1, the J gene TRBJ1-2; maybe TRBD1 (5 bases). V lost 7 bases and J lost 6, with 18 bases in between. The CDR3 runs 14 residues. Germline CDR1 and CDR2: MNHNS and SASEGT.

V usage is TRBV6-1 and J usage is TRBJ1-5; 10 positions agree with TRBD1. V lost 7 bases to trimming and J lost 6 bases; unmatched junction nucleotides: 9. The CDR3 runs to 15 residues. Germline V gene lookup returns CDR1 MNHNS and CDR2 SASEGT. The CDR3 coding sequence is TGTGCCAGCACTCCGGGACAGGGGAATGGTCAGCCCCAGCATTTT. The encoded protein is CASTPGQGNGQPQHF.

The chain has TRBV7-9 and TRBJ1-3; 8 positions agree with TRBD1. J lost 1 base, V lost 4 bases, and 9 bases had no gene match. The CDR3 has 17 residues. Germline V lookup: CDR1 SEHNR, CDR2 FQNEAQ (reference sequence). The CDR3 protein is CASSSLAGQVSGNTIYF. The CDR3 nucleotides are TGTGCCAGCAGCTCCCTGGCGGGACAGGTTTCTGGAAACACCATATATTTT.

The chain carries TRBV6-5 and TRBJ1-2; 7 bases are a match to TRBD1. The germline V gene encodes CDR1 MNHEY and CDR2 SVGAGI. With V trimmed by 5 bases and J by 8 bases, 8 bases remained unmatched. CDR3 length: 13 amino acids. CDR3 in DNA: TGTGCCAGCAGTCTCGACAGGGCGCGGGGCTACACCTTC. Translating gives CASSLDRARGYTF.

This rearrangement joins TRBV7-2 to TRBJ2-2, with 7 bases identical to TRBD2. Trimming took 5 bases from V and 4 from J; bases not matched to a gene: 4. There are 14 residues in the CDR3. Germline values: CDR1 SGHTA, CDR2 FQGNSA. CDR3 DNA: TGTGCCAGCAGCGGGGGGGTTAGCACCGGGGAGCTGTTTTTT. Translation gives CASSGGVSTGELFF.

The V call is TRBV19, the J call TRBJ2-5; TRBD1 matches 7 bases. CDR3 size: 12 residues. Trimming removed 9 bases from V and 4 bases from J; junction bases left unmatched: 5. CDR1 and CDR2 from the germline V gene are LNHDA and SQIVND (reference sequence). The CDR3 nucleotides read TGTGCCAGCACAGGGGAGACAGAGACCCAGTACTTC. It translates to CASTGETETQYF.

The chain carries TRBV2 and TRBJ1-1; D unresolved. Trimming left V 2 bases short and J 7 bases short, with 11 bases between. From germline, CDR1 is SNHLY and CDR2 FYNNEI. The CDR3 runs to 13 residues. DNA of the CDR3: TGTGCCAGCAGTGAAAGTCGGCTGGGTGAAGCTTTCTTT. This codes for CASSESRLGEAFF.

This rearrangement joins TRBV5-1 to TRBJ1-4, with D possibly being TRBD1 (5 bases). The CDR3 covers 15 residues. V was trimmed by 2 bases and J by 5 bases, leaving 13 bases between them. CDR1 and CDR2 (germline): SGHRS, YFSETQ. CDR3 bases: TGCGCCAGCAGCTTTGGGACGACTTACAATGAAAAACTGTTTTTT. Translation: CASSFGTTYNEKLFF.

The chain couples TRBV7-2 to TRBJ2-2; D not certain. Germline CDR1 reads SGHTA; CDR2 reads FQGNSA. The CDR3 is 16 amino acids. Trimming pared 1 base from V and 4 bases from J, leaving 13 bases between. CDR3 DNA: TGTGCCAGCAGCTTAGTATCCGGCAGATCCACCGGGGAGCTGTTTTTT. Translated: CASSLVSGRSTGELFF. Complete variable domain (other parts from reference TRBV7-2 and TRBJ2-2): GAGVSQSPSNKVTEKGKDVELRCDPISGHTALYWYRQSLGQGLEFLIYFQGNSAPDKSGLPSDRFSAERTGGSVSTLTIQRTQQEDSAVYLCASSLVSGRSTGELFFGEGSRLTVL.